The count of the clone carrying this TCR beta chain is one. Its specificity is not known. It may be a read error: a sequence one base away is much more abundant. This entry comes from a study of human T cells and chemical hapten exposure. Study-level background: Minor volume differences among pooled libraries chiefly drove per-sample TCR yield variation.

CDR1 and CDR2 from the germline V gene are MNHEY and SVGAGI. This CDR3 spans 15 amino acids. Trimming stripped 6 bases from V and 3 bases from J, with 15 bases between. TCRdb processed the RACE reads anew with MiXCR; each CDR3 protein has one entry. The table has roughly 380,000 distinct CDR3 sequences, roughly 4.8% seen once; the top ten hold about 2.2%. Time point reported: patch test 1, 2 weeks after DPC sensitization. Treatment of the sample: therapeutic diphenylcyclopropenone sensitization with weekly scalp DPC. General study results and limits: DPC sensitization produced no change in TCRs with frequency above 1 in 1000. While controls formed fewer of them, expanded TCRs formed significantly more large CDR3 similarity clusters.

The chain has TRBV6-5 and TRBJ1-5; TRBD1 is a possible D gene (5 bases). The source was whole blood, collected in connection with sensitization to the hapten diphenylcyclopropenone (DPC). This sequence originates from a woman in her forties or fifties with alopecia areata. Some clones in this sample may be carry-over from other donors' samples. The CDR3 sequence: CASSPGAGFNQPQHF. The CDR3 DNA reads TGTGCCAGCAGCCCCGGGGCAGGTTTCAATCAGCCCCAGCATTTT.